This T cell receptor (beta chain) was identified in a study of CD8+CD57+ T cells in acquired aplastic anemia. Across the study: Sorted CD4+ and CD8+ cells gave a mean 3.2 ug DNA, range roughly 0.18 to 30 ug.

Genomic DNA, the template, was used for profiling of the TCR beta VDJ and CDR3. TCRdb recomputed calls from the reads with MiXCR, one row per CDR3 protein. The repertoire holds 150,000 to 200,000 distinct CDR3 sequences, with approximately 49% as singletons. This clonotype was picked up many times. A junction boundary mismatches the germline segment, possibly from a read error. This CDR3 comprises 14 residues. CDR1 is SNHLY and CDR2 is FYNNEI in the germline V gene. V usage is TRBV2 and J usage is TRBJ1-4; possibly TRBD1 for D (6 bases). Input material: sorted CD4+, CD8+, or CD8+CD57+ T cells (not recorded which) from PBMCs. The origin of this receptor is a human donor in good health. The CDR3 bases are TGTGCCAGCAGCGAAGGAGGGGGGGCTGAAAAACTGTTTTTT. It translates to CASSEGGGAEKLFF.